This entry concerns a single T cell receptor beta chain. Its binding antigen is unknown. No much larger clonotype is one base removed from it; base qualities were not supplied. Sequencing instrument: Illumina Genome Analyzer IIx. TCRdb reprocessed the public reads (quality trimming at Q25 with fastp, clone calling with MiXCR) and kept in-frame beta chains. A single entry per CDR3 protein holds the most common genes and DNA from its merged rows. The sample table lists around 50,000 distinct CDR3 sequences, approximately 7.5% of them with a count of one. Of the sample, about a sixth falls within the top ten clones. The record originates from a study of patients with pleural tuberculosis (dated by TCRdb to the mid-2010s). The cysteine opens and the phenylalanine closes a CDR3 of 13 amino acids. The entry retains the CDR3 DNA only, 39 bases that are in frame from base 1. The germline V gene specifies SQVTM as CDR1 and ANQGSEA as CDR2.

The chain employs TRBV29-1 and TRBJ2-7; 8 nucleotides in the junction match TRBD2. The TCR originated in a human donor with pleural tuberculosis. The DNA is TGCTCGAACCGGGGGGGGAATGGATACGAGCAGTACTTC. This encodes CSNRGGNGYEQYF.